This TCR beta chain is from a study of T cell responses to AZD1222 COVID-19 vaccine. Libraries were prepared by immunoSEQ multiplex PCR; TCRdb keeps only in-frame clonotypes and omits some of them. The table has tens of thousands of clones, around 88% seen once. The length of the CDR3 is 15 residues. V gave up 7 bases and J gave up 4 bases; unmatched junction bases: 8. Germline V gene sequence: CDR1 MNHNY, CDR2 SVGAGI (reference sequence). The chain combines TRBV6-6 with TRBJ2-2, with 8 bases identical to TRBD1. Material: peripheral blood, obtained on day 0 of AZD1222 vaccination. The sequence came from an adult in good health. CDR3 nucleotides: TGTGCCAGCACCGCGCCAGGGGGCGGCACCGGGGAGCTGTTTTTT. It is translated as CASTAPGGGTGELFF.